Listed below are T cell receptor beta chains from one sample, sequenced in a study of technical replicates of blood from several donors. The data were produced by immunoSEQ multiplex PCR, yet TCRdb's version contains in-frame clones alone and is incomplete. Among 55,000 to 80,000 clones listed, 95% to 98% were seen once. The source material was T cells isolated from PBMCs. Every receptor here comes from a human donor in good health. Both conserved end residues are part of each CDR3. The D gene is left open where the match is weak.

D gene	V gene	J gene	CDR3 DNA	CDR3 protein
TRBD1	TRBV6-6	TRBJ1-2	TGTGCCAGCAGTTACTCCGGGACAGTCTATGGCTACACCTTC	CASSYSGTVYGYTF
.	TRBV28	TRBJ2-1	TGTGCCAGCAGTTTCCCCAGCTCCTACAATGAGCAGTTCTTC	CASSFPSSYNEQFF
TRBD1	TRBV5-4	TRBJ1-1	TGTGCCAGCAGTTATGGGACAGGGGGAACTGAAGCTTTCTTT	CASSYGTGGTEAFF
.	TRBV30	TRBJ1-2	TGTGCCTGGAGTGTGGTCAGTAACTATGGCTACACCTTC	CAWSVVSNYGYTF
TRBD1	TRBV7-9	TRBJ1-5	TGTGCCAGCAGCCTGGCAGGGGGAGTTGGGCAGCCCCAGCATTTT	CASSLAGGVGQPQHF
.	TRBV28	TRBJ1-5	TGTGCCAGCAGTCCGGGTGGCGGCAATCAGCCCCAGCATTTT	CASSPGGGNQPQHF
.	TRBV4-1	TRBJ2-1	TGCGCCAGCAGCCAAGACGACGGCGCGGGGTACAATGAGCAGTTCTTC	CASSQDDGAGYNEQFF
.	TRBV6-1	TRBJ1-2	TGTGCCACCTTTTTCCAGGGTCGCTACACCTTC	CATFFQGRYTF
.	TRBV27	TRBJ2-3	TGTGCCAGCCGTGTCAAGCCTTCCGGGATTTCTACGCAGTATTTT	CASRVKPSGISTQYF
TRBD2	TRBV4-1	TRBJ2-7	TGCGCCAGCAGCCGGACTGCCGGGACTAGCGGGGGGGCCCCTCACGAGCAGTACTTC	CASSRTAGTSGGAPHEQYF
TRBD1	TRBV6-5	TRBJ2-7	TGTGCCAGCAGTTACGGACAGGGGTTCTACGAGCAGTACTTC	CASSYGQGFYEQYF
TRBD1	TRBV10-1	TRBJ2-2	TGCGCCCCCCAATCGGGGACAGGGTGTACCGGGGAGCTGTTTTTT	CAPQSGTGCTGELFF
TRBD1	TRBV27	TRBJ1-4	TGTGCCAGCAGTACGGGACAGGGGGCTGAAAAACTGTTTTTT	CASSTGQGAEKLFF